The rows below give T cell receptor beta chains drawn from one sample of a study of T cells in tumors after PD-1 blockade. TCRdb's table, derived via immunoSEQ multiplex PCR, lists solely in-frame clones and lacks some. The table lists more than 11,000 clones, 65% to 85% of them singletons. The specimen was PBMCs, collected after anti-PD-1 treatment. These receptor sequences come from a human donor with basal cell carcinoma. The CDR3 runs from the conserved cysteine through the conserved F or W. A D gene is named only where the DNA matches it firmly. Size values are once, few and many counts, or a class for expanded clones, and some rows have none.

j_gene,v_gene,abundance,d_gene,len,CDR3nt,CDR3aa
TRBJ2-7,TRBV5-1,few,NA,13,TGCGCCAGCAGCCTCTCAAATTCCTACGAGCAGTACTTC,CASSLSNSYEQYF
TRBJ2-3,TRBV11-1,NA,TRBD1,15,TGTGCCAGCAGCACCCGGACAGGGGGCAAAGATACGCAGTATTTT,CASSTRTGGKDTQYF
TRBJ1-3,TRBV18,NA,NA,15,TGTGCCAGCTCACCTCTTGATTCCTCTGGAAACACCATATATTTT,CASSPLDSSGNTIYF
TRBJ1-3,TRBV6-1,NA,NA,18,TGTGCCAGCAGTGAAGCGCACAAGACACTGGGAGGTGGAAACACCATATATTTT,CASSEAHKTLGGGNTIYF
TRBJ2-2,TRBV12-3/TRBV12-4,NA,NA,13,TGTGCCAGCACACCCTGGGACACCGGGGAGCTGTTTTTT,CASTPWDTGELFF
TRBJ1-5,TRBV5-6,NA,NA,18,TGTGCCAGCAGCTTGGAGGGAGGGGGGGGCTTTCGGAATCAGCCCCAGCATTTT,CASSLEGGGGFRNQPQHF
TRBJ1-5,TRBV6-5,NA,TRBD1,16,TGTGCCAGCAGTTATGGTACAGGGGGGGGCGATCAGCCCCAGCATTTT,CASSYGTGGGDQPQHF
TRBJ1-1,TRBV29-1,NA,NA,13,TGCAGCGCAGGAGTCTTTGGGGACACTGAAGCTTTCTTT,CSAGVFGDTEAFF
TRBJ1-6,TRBV18,NA,NA,16,TGTGCCAGCTCACCACTTCAGAGCTCCTATAATTCACCCCTCCACTTT,CASSPLQSSYNSPLHF
TRBJ2-3,TRBV14,NA,NA,16,TGTGCCAGCAGCCAAACCCCGGGACTTAGCACAGATACGCAGTATTTT,CASSQTPGLSTDTQYF
TRBJ2-3,TRBV27,once,TRBD2,15,TGTGCCAGCAGAATGGGGGGGAAGAGCACAGATACGCAGTATTTT,CASRMGGKSTDTQYF
TRBJ2-7,TRBV3-1/TRBV3-2,NA,NA,14,TGTGCCAGCAGCCAAGATTCGGATACCCAGGAGCAGTACTTC,CASSQDSDTQEQYF
TRBJ1-2,TRBV6-5,NA,NA,12,TGTGCCAGCAGTTACCTGGGCTATGGCTACACCTTC,CASSYLGYGYTF
TRBJ2-2,TRBV19,NA,TRBD1,16,TGTGCCAGTAGTACAGGGACAGGGGGTGGCACCGGGGAGCTGTTTTTT,CASSTGTGGGTGELFF
TRBJ2-5,TRBV27,NA,TRBD1,14,TGTGCCAGCAGTTTAAACAGGGGCAAGGAGACCCAGTACTTC,CASSLNRGKETQYF
TRBJ2-5,TRBV28,once,TRBD2,15,TGTGCCAGCAGTCTGACTAGCGGGGGAGGGGAGACCCAGTACTTC,CASSLTSGGGETQYF
TRBJ1-2,TRBV18,NA,NA,12,TGTGCCAGCTCACCAGAAGGGGCTGGCTACACCTTC,CASSPEGAGYTF
TRBJ2-7,TRBV11-1,NA,NA,13,TGTGCCAGCAGCTCGACTACTACTTACGAGCAGTACTTC,CASSSTTTYEQYF
TRBJ1-2,TRBV6-5,NA,NA,15,TGTGCCAGCAGTCCTTCCCGGGACTCCCCAGGTGGCTACACCTTC,CASSPSRDSPGGYTF
TRBJ1-5,TRBV24-1,NA,NA,12,TGTGCCACCAGTGAACCGAATCAGCCCCAGCATTTT,CATSEPNQPQHF
TRBJ1-1,TRBV12-3/TRBV12-4,NA,NA,13,TGTGCCAGCAGTTTGGGAGGGAACACTGAAGCTTTCTTT,CASSLGGNTEAFF
TRBJ1-1,TRBV27,NA,NA,13,TGTGCCAGCAGTTTATTGGTGAACACTGAAGCTTTCTTT,CASSLLVNTEAFF
TRBJ2-5,TRBV28,NA,TRBD2,22,TGTGCCACCACGAACCCCCGCCTCCAGGGGACACTTAGCGGGGGGCTTGAAGAGACCCAGTACTTC,CATTNPRLQGTLSGGLEETQYF
TRBJ2-7,TRBV3-1/TRBV3-2,NA,TRBD2,15,TGTGCCAGCAGCCAAGTAACTAGCGGGAGCCACGAGCAGTACTTC,CASSQVTSGSHEQYF
TRBJ2-1,TRBV9,NA,TRBD2,18,TGTGCCAGCAGCGCTGGACTAGCGGGAGAATCGTCCTACAATGAGCAGTTCTTC,CASSAGLAGESSYNEQFF
TRBJ2-7,TRBV9,NA,TRBD1,16,TGTGCCAGCAGCACTAATGACAGGGCGATTACCTACGAGCAGTACTTC,CASSTNDRAITYEQYF
TRBJ2-7,TRBV19,NA,TRBD2,14,TGTGCCAGTAGGCCGGGACTAGCGGCCTACGAGCAGTACTTC,CASRPGLAAYEQYF
TRBJ2-1,TRBV27,NA,NA,17,TGTGCCAGCAGTTTTTGGGTAGCGCGCAGTCTATACAATGAGCAGTTCTTC,CASSFWVARSLYNEQFF
TRBJ1-1,TRBV6-5,NA,NA,12,TGTGCCAGCAGAAGCAGGACGTCTGAAGCTTTCTTT,CASRSRTSEAFF
TRBJ2-5,TRBV28,NA,NA,14,TGTGCCAGCAGTTCCCGGGACATTCAGGAGACCCAGTACTTC,CASSSRDIQETQYF
TRBJ1-5,TRBV18,NA,NA,16,TGTGCCAGCTCACCAACTCAAAACAGGGGCAATCAGCCCCAGCATTTT,CASSPTQNRGNQPQHF
TRBJ2-7,TRBV6-1,once,TRBD2,15,TGTGCCAGCAGGCTAGGACTAGCGGGAGACTACGAGCAGTACTTC,CASRLGLAGDYEQYF
TRBJ2-5,TRBV5-1,NA,TRBD2,16,TGCGCCAGCAGCTTGGGGATAGCGGGTACCCAAGAGACCCAGTACTTC,CASSLGIAGTQETQYF
TRBJ2-1,TRBV24-1,once,NA,14,TGTGCCACCAGTGATTTAAAACTTCGGAGTGAGCAGTTCTTC,CATSDLKLRSEQFF
TRBJ2-7,TRBV2,few,NA,14,TGTGCCAGCAGTGACTCTACAGGGCTGGACGAGCAGTACTTC,CASSDSTGLDEQYF
TRBJ1-5,TRBV6-5,few,NA,12,TGTGCCAGCAGTCTGAGAGGTCAGCCCCAGCATTTT,CASSLRGQPQHF
TRBJ2-1,TRBV19,few,TRBD2,15,TGTGCCAGTAGTGTCGGGGGGAGCTCCTACAATGAGCAGTTCTTC,CASSVGGSSYNEQFF
TRBJ2-1,TRBV5-1,once,NA,14,TGCGCCAGCAGCCTCGAGCGGAGCTACAATGAGCAGTTCTTC,CASSLERSYNEQFF
TRBJ2-7,TRBV5-4,few,NA,13,TGTGCCAGCAGCTTGCAGGACAGCCACGAGCAGTACTTC,CASSLQDSHEQYF
TRBJ1-1,TRBV7-9,NA,NA,14,TGTGCCAGCAGCCCGTGGACGGGGAACACTGAAGCTTTCTTT,CASSPWTGNTEAFF
TRBJ1-4,TRBV2,NA,TRBD1,14,TGTGCCAGCACCCAGACAGGGCGGAGTGAAAAACTGTTTTTT,CASTQTGRSEKLFF
TRBJ2-6,TRBV7-2,NA,NA,18,TGTGCCAGCAGCCTAAGACATTCAGAGACCTCTGGGGCCAACGTCCTGACTTTC,CASSLRHSETSGANVLTF
TRBJ2-1,TRBV19,NA,NA,16,TGTGCCAGTAGTACCAGGTCAGGGAGCTCCTACAATGAGCAGTTCTTC,CASSTRSGSSYNEQFF
TRBJ1-4,TRBV30,once,NA,11,TGTGCCTGGACCACCGGCTCTACCCTGTTTTTT,CAWTTGSTLFF
TRBJ2-1,TRBV7-2,NA,TRBD2,18,TGTGCCAGCAGCTCAGGGACTAGCGGGAGATCATCCTACAATGAGCAGTTCTTC,CASSSGTSGRSSYNEQFF
TRBJ2-2,TRBV2,once,NA,14,TGTGCCACCCGCAGCGGTCCTAGCACCGGGGAGCTGTTTTTT,CATRSGPSTGELFF
TRBJ2-7,TRBV6-5,NA,NA,13,TGTGCCAGCAGTTACTACCAGGGTAACGAGCAGTACTTC,CASSYYQGNEQYF
TRBJ2-1,TRBV3-1/TRBV3-2,NA,NA,14,TGTGCCAGCAGCCAAGATCTAGCTAGCAATGAGCAGTTCTTC,CASSQDLASNEQFF
TRBJ2-7,TRBV28,NA,TRBD2,15,TGTGCCAGCAGTGACCCCCGAGCGGGAGTTGGCGAGCAGTACTTC,CASSDPRAGVGEQYF
TRBJ2-4,TRBV23-1,once,NA,10,TGCGCCAGCAGTCATTCCATTCAGTACTTC,CASSHSIQYF
TRBJ2-2,TRBV3-1/TRBV3-2,NA,NA,11,TGTGCCAGCAAACTCACCGGGGAGCTGTTTTTT,CASKLTGELFF
TRBJ1-5,TRBV6-6,NA,NA,14,TGTGCCAGCAGTTCTCAGGGTAGCAATCAGCCCCAGCATTTT,CASSSQGSNQPQHF
TRBJ2-1,TRBV5-4,NA,TRBD2,15,TGTGCCAGCAGCCCGGGACTAGCGGGGGGTAGTGAGCAGTTCTTC,CASSPGLAGGSEQFF
TRBJ1-4,TRBV28,few,TRBD1,15,TGTGCCAGCAGGTCGACAGGGCCAACTAATGAAAAACTGTTTTTT,CASRSTGPTNEKLFF
TRBJ1-2,TRBV5-6,NA,TRBD1,15,TGTGCCAGCAGCTTGTCTGGGACAGGGAACTATGGCTACACCTTC,CASSLSGTGNYGYTF
TRBJ2-7,TRBV19,NA,NA,14,TGTGCCAGTAGTATTGGCCCTATTCCCTACGAGCAGTACTTC,CASSIGPIPYEQYF
TRBJ2-3,TRBV30,NA,TRBD1,14,TGTGCCTGGAGCACAGGGGGCTCCCCAGATACGCAGTATTTT,CAWSTGGSPDTQYF
TRBJ1-2,TRBV9,NA,NA,16,TGTGCCAGCAGCATCACATCGTCTCCAGGGAGCGGCGGCTACACCTTC,CASSITSSPGSGGYTF